This is a list of T cell receptor beta chains from one sample in a study of shared clonotypes between healthy human individuals. Using immunoSEQ multiplex PCR, the repertoire was profiled, and TCRdb retains in-frame clones only, with some absent. The data hold hundreds of thousands of clones, with approximately 79% observed a single time. Input material: memory CD4+ T cells sorted from blood. The receptors derive from a woman under 40 in good health. The CDR3 runs from the conserved cysteine through the conserved F or W. The order of the fields is D gene, V gene, clone size, J gene, CDR3 protein, CDR3 DNA. A D gene is named only where the DNA matches it firmly. Clone size is not always given. Where it is, it says once, few, many or a class for expanded clones.

>NA|TRBV7-2|once|TRBJ2-2
CASSSSALVTGELFF
TGTGCCAGCAGCTCCTCAGCCCTCGTCACCGGGGAGCTGTTTTTT
>TRBD1|TRBV5-1|few|TRBJ2-2
CASSWTGVTGELFF
TGCGCCAGCAGCTGGACAGGGGTCACCGGGGAGCTGTTTTTT
>NA|TRBV30|few|TRBJ1-4
CAWSVGQGFNEKLFF
TGTGCCTGGAGTGTAGGTCAGGGATTTAACGAAAAACTGTTTTTT
>TRBD1|TRBV5-4|NA|TRBJ2-7
CASSLAGQGYYEQYF
TGTGCCAGCAGCTTGGCGGGACAGGGATACTACGAGCAGTACTTC
>TRBD1|TRBV28|NA|TRBJ1-2
CASSYVAWTGDGYTF
TGTGCCAGCAGTTATGTTGCGTGGACAGGGGATGGCTACACCTTC
>NA|TRBV7-9|NA|TRBJ2-7
CASSLESFTYEQYF
TGTGCCAGCAGCTTAGAATCCTTTACCTACGAGCAGTACTTC
>NA|TRBV7-8|NA|TRBJ2-3
CASSRTGQGTDTQYF
TGTGCCAGCAGCCGGACGGGACAAGGCACAGATACGCAGTATTTT
>NA|TRBV6-1|NA|TRBJ2-4
CASSSGKSNIQYF
TGTGCCAGCAGTTCCGGGAAATCCAACATTCAGTACTTC
>NA|TRBV2|NA|TRBJ2-7
CASTRTDSGLSSYEQYF
TGTGCCAGCACCCGGACAGATTCGGGGCTTAGCTCCTACGAGCAGTACTTC
>TRBD1|TRBV5-1|NA|TRBJ2-7
CASSPGTGSYEQYF
TGCGCCAGCAGCCCCGGGACAGGGTCCTACGAGCAGTACTTC
>NA|TRBV7-9|NA|TRBJ2-7
CASRSGSGSYEQYF
TGTGCCAGCAGATCGGGTAGCGGCTCCTACGAGCAGTACTTC
>TRBD2|TRBV28|few|TRBJ2-3
CASSFMSVWREGRLRSDTQYF
TGTGCCAGCAGTTTCATGTCTGTGTGGCGGGAGGGCCGATTGCGGTCAGATACGCAGTATTTT
>TRBD1|TRBV4-2|NA|TRBJ1-1
CASSGQGRGNTEAFF
TGTGCCAGCAGCGGACAGGGGAGGGGTAACACTGAAGCTTTCTTT
>NA|TRBV25-1|NA|TRBJ1-4
CASSPNRANEKLFF
TGTGCCAGCAGCCCGAACAGGGCTAATGAAAAACTGTTTTTT
>NA|TRBV25-1|NA|TRBJ2-5
CASREETQYF
TGTGCCAGCAGGGAAGAGACCCAGTACTTC
>NA|TRBV5-6|NA|TRBJ2-3
CASSQGPGSTDTQYF
TGTGCCAGCAGCCAGGGCCCAGGATCCACAGATACGCAGTATTTT
>NA|TRBV21-1|NA|TRBJ1-5
CASSTVPQTGYGNQPQHF
TGTGCCAGCAGCACCGTCCCGCAGACAGGGTATGGCAATCAGCCCCAGCATTTT
>NA|TRBV7-3|many|TRBJ1-1
CASSVKGRGGGTEAFF
TGTGCCAGCAGCGTGAAGGGACGGGGAGGAGGTACTGAAGCTTTCTTT
>TRBD1|TRBV27|NA|TRBJ2-2
CASSFQGATGELFF
TGTGCCAGCAGTTTCCAGGGGGCCACCGGGGAGCTGTTTTTT
>TRBD1|TRBV5-1|few|TRBJ2-3
CASSSGGAPSTDTQYF
TGCGCCAGCAGTTCAGGGGGAGCACCGAGCACAGATACGCAGTATTTT
>NA|TRBV28|NA|TRBJ2-1
CASRGPADEQFF
TGTGCCAGCAGGGGGCCCGCGGATGAGCAGTTCTTC
>NA|TRBV18|NA|TRBJ2-1
CASSRDHQSEQFF
TGTGCCAGCTCACGGGACCACCAATCGGAGCAGTTCTTC
>TRBD2|TRBV2|NA|TRBJ2-5
CASSEQGGLAGGAGETQYF
TGTGCCAGCAGTGAACAGGGGGGACTAGCGGGAGGTGCTGGGGAGACCCAGTACTTC
>NA|TRBV27|NA|TRBJ1-4
CASSWGAHNEKLFF
TGTGCCAGCAGCTGGGGTGCCCACAATGAAAAACTGTTTTTT
>NA|TRBV7-8|few|TRBJ2-3
CASSLIASTDTQYF
TGTGCCAGCAGCTTAATCGCGAGCACAGATACGCAGTATTTT
>NA|TRBV27|NA|TRBJ1-1
CASRPTSGAEAFF
TGTGCCAGTCGACCGACGTCAGGGGCTGAAGCTTTCTTT
>NA|TRBV6-6|once|TRBJ1-5
CASSLNGGYQPQHF
TGTGCCAGCAGTTTGAACGGGGGCTATCAGCCCCAGCATTTT
>NA|TRBV5-1|NA|TRBJ2-7
CASSFHTGTYEQYF
TGCGCCAGCAGCTTTCATACAGGAACCTACGAGCAGTACTTC
>TRBD2|TRBV7-2|NA|TRBJ2-7
CASSPSRPGLAGTFYEQYF
TGTGCCAGCAGCCCGTCGCGGCCGGGACTAGCGGGAACCTTCTACGAGCAGTACTTC
>NA|TRBV5-1|NA|TRBJ2-2
CASSLSESKTGELFF
TGCGCCAGCAGCTTGAGCGAGTCAAAGACCGGGGAGCTGTTTTTT
>NA|TRBV7-3|NA|TRBJ2-3
CASREPGLTEGTQYF
TGTGCCAGCAGGGAACCGGGACTTACCGAGGGTACGCAGTATTTT
>TRBD1|TRBV9|few|TRBJ1-2
CASSGTSGGVYGYTF
TGTGCCAGCAGCGGGACTTCAGGGGGTGTCTATGGCTACACCTTC
>TRBD2|TRBV4-2|NA|TRBJ2-1
CASSQASNAGGKNEQFF
TGTGCCAGCAGCCAAGCCTCGAATGCGGGAGGGAAAAATGAGCAGTTCTTC
>NA|TRBV29-1|NA|TRBJ1-2
CSVDTETSNYGYTF
TGCAGCGTTGACACAGAAACTTCTAACTATGGCTACACCTTC
>NA|TRBV28|NA|TRBJ2-7
CASSLGLRSEQYF
TGTGCCAGCAGTTTGGGTCTGCGGAGCGAGCAGTACTTC
>NA|TRBV28|NA|TRBJ2-3
CASSRGDTQYF
TGTGCCAGCAGTAGGGGGGATACGCAGTATTTT
>NA|TRBV5-1|few|TRBJ2-1
CASTISTVAYNEQFF
TGCGCCAGCACCATATCGACAGTAGCCTACAATGAGCAGTTCTTC
>NA|TRBV19|NA|TRBJ2-7
CASSINSDSYSYEQYF
TGTGCCAGTAGTATTAATTCGGACTCCTACTCCTACGAGCAGTACTTC
>NA|TRBV18|NA|TRBJ2-3
CASSPPGAGDTQYF
TGTGCCAGCTCACCACCGGGGGCTGGAGATACGCAGTATTTT
>NA|TRBV7-7|NA|TRBJ2-5
CASSSSYQETQYF
TGTGCCAGCAGCTCAAGCTACCAAGAGACCCAGTACTTC
>NA|TRBV20-1|NA|TRBJ2-7
CSVTRTREQYF
TGCAGTGTAACTAGGACGAGAGAGCAGTACTTC
>TRBD1|TRBV7-8|NA|TRBJ2-7
CASSLTRDSSYEQYF
TGTGCCAGCAGCTTAACCCGGGACAGCTCCTACGAGCAGTACTTC
>NA|TRBV18|NA|TRBJ2-7
CASSPSWETSYEQYF
TGTGCCAGCTCACCTAGCTGGGAGACTTCCTACGAGCAGTACTTC
>TRBD1|TRBV28|NA|TRBJ2-7
CASSWTGIYEQYF
TGTGCCAGCAGTTGGACAGGGATCTACGAGCAGTACTTC
>NA|TRBV5-4|NA|TRBJ1-2
CASSLGDGYGYTF
TGTGCCAGCAGCTTGGGCGACGGTTATGGCTACACCTTC
>NA|TRBV15|NA|TRBJ2-3
CATSRGDSTDTQYF
TGTGCCACCAGCAGAGGGGACAGCACAGATACGCAGTATTTT